The 13 T cell receptor beta chains below come from one sample, sequenced in a study of beta chain features in type 1 diabetes (dated by TCRdb to the late 2010s). General study outcomes and caveats: Type 1 diabetes patients showed a moderate but significant shortening of TCRB CDR3 length in all four CD4+ subsets.

The protocol used for the library was the immunoSEQ multiplex PCR assay. The entire amount of isolated RNA was reverse transcribed using the High Capacity cDNA Reverse Transcription Kit, so the sequenced TCRB transcripts were expressed ones. Here the immuneACCESS table is served through TCRdb, limited to in-frame sequences with V and J called. Missing clones are a known gap in these copies; in checked studies unresolved V genes cover under half, and the rest lacks a known reason. The sample records more than 300,000 clones, approximately 10% of which are singletons. The ten largest clonotypes hold around 1% of the sample. These TCRs' antigens remain unknown. Material: central memory CD4+ T cells from blood. All receptors come from a man aged 25-45 years with type 1 diabetes.

This clone showed up just a few times. This rearrangement joins TRBV29-1 to TRBJ1-1; D gene uncertain. The V gene lost 6 bases and the J gene lost 5 bases, with 7 bases spanning the gap. The germline V gene has CDR1 SQVTM and CDR2 ANQGSEA. The CDR3 runs 10 residues. The chain's CDR3 is CSVKGTEAFF. The CDR3 DNA reads as TGCAGCGTCAAGGGTACTGAAGCTTTCTTT.

This clone was counted a few times. The chain is built from TRBV28 and TRBJ1-4, with D possibly matching TRBD1 (5 bases). This CDR3 spans 16 amino acids. The V end lost 5 bases, the J end lost 0 bases, and 13 bases lay between the germline ends. Germline assignment: CDR1 MDHEN and CDR2 SYDVKM. This chain's CDR3 is CASSGDGSTTNEKLFF. DNA of the CDR3: TGTGCCAGCAGTGGGGACGGATCCACAACTAATGAAAAACTGTTTTTT.

The V gene is TRBV6-5, the J gene TRBJ2-3; 8 positions match TRBD2. The CDR3 sequence is 14 residues long. V lost 4 bases, J lost 6 bases, and 6 bases stayed unmatched. Germline V CDR1 and CDR2: MNHEY, SVGAGI. CDR3 nucleotides: TGTGCCAGCAGTTCTCTGCAGCGGGGGGATACGCAGTATTTT. Residues: CASSSLQRGDTQYF.

The chain employs TRBV4-1 and TRBJ2-7; D is undetermined. V lost 0 bases and J lost 2, with 8 bases in between. CDR1 and CDR2 (germline): MGHRA, YSYEKL. The CDR3 sequence is 14 residues long. Here the CDR3 reads CASSQEWAPYEQYF. Written as DNA, the CDR3 is TGCGCCAGCAGCCAAGAGTGGGCCCCCTACGAGCAGTACTTC.

The chain links TRBV6-5 to TRBJ1-2; D remains ambiguous. Germline V gene sequence: CDR1 MNHEY, CDR2 SVGAGI. Trimming removed 2 bases at V and 5 bases at J, with 12 bases between. This CDR3 comprises 14 residues. DNA for the CDR3: TGTGCCAGCAGTTACAAAGTCTACGGATATGGCTACACCTTC. Translated: CASSYKVYGYGYTF.

This clone was seen only a few times. The chain couples TRBV21-1 to TRBJ1-2; the listed D gene, TRBD1, was not tested against the DNA. TRBV21-1 is a recognized pseudogene. The CDR3 is made up of 14 amino acids. The CDR3 DNA is TGTGCCAGCAGCCAGGCATGCCAGGCTTATGGCTACACCTTC. Residues: CASSQACQAYGYTF.

This clone was recorded a few times. This sequence joins TRBV5-1 and TRBJ1-4; possible D gene TRBD1, 5 bases. Germline V gene lookup returns CDR1 SGHRS and CDR2 YFSETQ. Trimming pared 4 bases from V and 8 bases from J, leaving 15 bases between. This CDR3 is built from 14 residues. This CDR3 is CASSRDSVAEKLFF. CDR3 coding DNA: TGCGCCAGCAGCCGAGACAGCGTTGCCGAAAAACTGTTTTTT.

This clone showed up just a few times. V gene TRBV7-6 combines with J gene TRBJ2-1; D gene ambiguous. The germline V gene has CDR1 SGHVS and CDR2 FNYEAQ. The V end lost 0 bases, the J end lost 3 bases, and 6 bases lay between the germline ends. The CDR3 consists of 14 residues. CDR3: CASSLAGSYNEQFF. The DNA for the CDR3 is TGTGCCAGCAGCTTAGCCGGCAGCTACAATGAGCAGTTCTTC.

The V gene is TRBV2, the J gene TRBJ2-3, with D unclear. Trimming removed 5 bases from V and 5 bases from J, with 11 bases in between. The CDR3 runs to 13 residues. Germline CDR1 and CDR2: SNHLY and FYNNEI. CDR3: CASSYNLGDTQYF. CDR3 in DNA: TGTGCCAGCAGTTACAATTTGGGAGATACGCAGTATTTT.

The genes are TRBV10-3 and TRBJ1-6, with D possibly matching TRBD1 (5 bases). Germline CDR1 ENHRY, CDR2 SYGVKD. Trimming stripped 2 bases from V and 7 bases from J, with 18 bases between. The CDR3 extends over 17 amino acids. The CDR3 DNA follows: TGTGCCATCAGTGAGCAGTCAGGGAGAAATCAAAATTCACCCCTCCACTTT. Its translation is CAISEQSGRNQNSPLHF.

The CDR3 is CASSAGQYNSPLHF. In DNA, the CDR3 is TGTGCCAGCAGCGCTGGACAGTACAATTCACCCCTCCACTTT. The genes are TRBV5-6 and TRBJ1-6; D may be TRBD1 (6 bases). With 4 bases removed from V and 7 bases from J, the gap between germline ends came to 12 bases. In germline, CDR1 is SGHDT, CDR2 YYEEEE. The CDR3 has 14 amino acids.

This clone occurred many times. The rearrangement joins TRBV2 to TRBJ1-4; D ambiguous. Germline values: CDR1 SNHLY, CDR2 FYNNEI. The CDR3 is 13 amino acids. Deletions cut 2 bases from V and 8 bases from J, with 9 bases between. The CDR3 region has the DNA TGTGCCAGCAGTGAAAGGATGGGGGAAAAACTGTTTTTT. Translated: CASSERMGEKLFF.

This clone showed up just a few times. This may be a read error, as it is one base from a much larger clone. The same CDR3 can be traced to other DNA sequences in this sample. This chain connects TRBV11-3 to TRBJ2-7; unclear D gene. Germline CDR1 SGHNT, CDR2 YENEEA. CDR3 size: 12 residues. Trimming took off 0 bases at V and 3 bases at J, with 3 bases between the two ends. CDR3 amino acids: CASSLDGYEQYF. CDR3 sequence (DNA): TGTGCCAGCAGCTTAGATGGCTACGAGCAGTACTTC.